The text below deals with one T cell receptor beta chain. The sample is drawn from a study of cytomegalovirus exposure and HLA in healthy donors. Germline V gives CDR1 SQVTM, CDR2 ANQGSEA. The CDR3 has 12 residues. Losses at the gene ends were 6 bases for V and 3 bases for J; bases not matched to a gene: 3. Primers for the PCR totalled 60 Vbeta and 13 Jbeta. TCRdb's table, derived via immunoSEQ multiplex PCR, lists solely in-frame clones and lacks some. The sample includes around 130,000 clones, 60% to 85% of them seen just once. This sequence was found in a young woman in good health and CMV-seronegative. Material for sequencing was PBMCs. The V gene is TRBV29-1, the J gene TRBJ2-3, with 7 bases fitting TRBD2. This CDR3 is CSVTSETDTQYF. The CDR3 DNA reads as TGCAGCGTAACTAGCGAGACAGATACGCAGTATTTT.